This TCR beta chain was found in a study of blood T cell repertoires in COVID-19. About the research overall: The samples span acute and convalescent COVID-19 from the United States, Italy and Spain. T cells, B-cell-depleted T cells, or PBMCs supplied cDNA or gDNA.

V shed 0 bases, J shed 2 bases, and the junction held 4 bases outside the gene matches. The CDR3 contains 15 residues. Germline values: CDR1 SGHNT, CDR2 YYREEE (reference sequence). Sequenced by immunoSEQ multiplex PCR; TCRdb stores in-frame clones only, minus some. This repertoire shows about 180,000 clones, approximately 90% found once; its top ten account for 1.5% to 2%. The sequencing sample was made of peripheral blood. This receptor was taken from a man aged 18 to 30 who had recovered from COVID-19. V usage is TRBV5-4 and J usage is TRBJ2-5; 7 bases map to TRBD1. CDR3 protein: CASSLGGQTQETQYF. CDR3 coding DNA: TGTGCCAGCAGCTTGGGGGGACAGACACAAGAGACCCAGTACTTC.